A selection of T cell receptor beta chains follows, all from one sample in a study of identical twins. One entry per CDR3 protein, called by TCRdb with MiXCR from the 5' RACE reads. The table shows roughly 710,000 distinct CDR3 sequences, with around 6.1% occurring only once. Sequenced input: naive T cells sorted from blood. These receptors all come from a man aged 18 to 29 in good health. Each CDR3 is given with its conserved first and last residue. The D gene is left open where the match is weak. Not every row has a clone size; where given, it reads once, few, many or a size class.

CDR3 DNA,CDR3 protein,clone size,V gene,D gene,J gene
TGCAGCGTTGAAAGGGTGGGTCTAGCGGGATATTCACGCAATGAGCAGTTCTTC,CSVERVGLAGYSRNEQFF,many,TRBV29-1,TRBD2,TRBJ2-1
TGTGCCAGCAGCACAGGGTTCGGGCAGTACTTC,CASSTGFGQYF,few,TRBV28,-,TRBJ2-7
TGTGCCAGCAGCTTAGATCGGGGGGAGAACACTGAAGCTTTCTTT,CASSLDRGENTEAFF,many,TRBV11-3,-,TRBJ1-1
TGCAGCGTTGAAGACACCCGGCTGGACAGGTTAAACATTCAGTACTTC,CSVEDTRLDRLNIQYF,many,TRBV29-1,TRBD1,TRBJ2-4
TGTGCCATCAGTGGTCAGGGAGCTCCAGATACGCAGTATTTT,CAISGQGAPDTQYF,many,TRBV10-3,-,TRBJ2-3
TGCAGTGCTACCGGGACAGGACTTATGAACACTGAAGCTTTCTTT,CSATGTGLMNTEAFF,few,TRBV20-1,TRBD1,TRBJ1-1
TGCAGCGCCGAGGGACTAGCGGGGTTCCTACAAGAGACCCAGTACTTC,CSAEGLAGFLQETQYF,-,TRBV29-1,TRBD2,TRBJ2-5
TGCAGCGTTACGATTCGGGGGGTTCCCTACGAGCAGTACTTC,CSVTIRGVPYEQYF,many,TRBV29-1,TRBD2,TRBJ2-7
TGTGCCATCAGTGAATCAGGACAGAATCAAGAGACCCAGTACTTC,CAISESGQNQETQYF,-,TRBV10-3,-,TRBJ2-5
TGTGCCAGCAGCACCTATACACGGACTAGCGGGAGGCCGTCTCAAGAGACCCAGTACTTC,CASSTYTRTSGRPSQETQYF,few,TRBV11-1,TRBD2,TRBJ2-5
TGCAGTGCTAGAGTCGATGCGGGAGTCGGCGAGCAGTACTTC,CSARVDAGVGEQYF,-,TRBV20-1,TRBD2,TRBJ2-7
TGTGCCAGCAGCCAAGAAGGCTCGGACAGGGGGGGAAAACTGTTTTTT,CASSQEGSDRGGKLFF,-,TRBV3-1,TRBD1,TRBJ1-4
TGCAGTGCTAGAACTGGGAAAAGCTACAATGAGCAGTTCTTC,CSARTGKSYNEQFF,many,TRBV20-1,-,TRBJ2-1
TGCGCCAGCAGCCAAGATCGTCTGGGAGCCGGGGAGCTGTTTTTT,CASSQDRLGAGELFF,few,TRBV4-3,-,TRBJ2-2
TGCAGCGTTGAAGGGGTGACCTACGAGCAGTACTTC,CSVEGVTYEQYF,few,TRBV29-1,-,TRBJ2-7
TGCAGTGCCCGGGATTACCGGGACCCCACCGACGAGCAGTTCTTC,CSARDYRDPTDEQFF,-,TRBV20-1,-,TRBJ2-1
TGTGCCACCAGCAGAGGTGGGGACAGCCTATACAATGAGCAGTTCTTC,CATSRGGDSLYNEQFF,many,TRBV15,TRBD1,TRBJ2-1
TGCGCCAGCAGCTTGAGTGGGGTCGGGTCACCCCTCCACTTT,CASSLSGVGSPLHF,-,TRBV5-1,-,TRBJ1-6
TGTGCCAGCAGTTTAATGGGCAGAAGCGGCCAGCCCCAGCATTTT,CASSLMGRSGQPQHF,many,TRBV27,-,TRBJ1-5
TGTGCCACCAGTGATCCTCGTGCGGGGCTCGGGGAGACCCAGTACTTC,CATSDPRAGLGETQYF,few,TRBV24-1,-,TRBJ2-5
TGTGCCAGTAGTATACAGGGAAGGAACACTGAAGCTTTCTTT,CASSIQGRNTEAFF,few,TRBV19,-,TRBJ1-1
TGTGCCAGCAGGAATAGCGGGACTAATGAGCAGTTCTTC,CASRNSGTNEQFF,many,TRBV4-2,TRBD2,TRBJ2-1
TGTGCCAGCAGCGGCAGGACGGATGGCTACACCTTC,CASSGRTDGYTF,few,TRBV9,-,TRBJ1-2
TGTGCCAGCAGTCCCGGGACTAGAGATGAGCAGTTCTTC,CASSPGTRDEQFF,many,TRBV6-6,TRBD2,TRBJ2-1
TGCGCCAGCAGCTTGGGGGGACAGGGGGCGACAGATACGCAGTATTTT,CASSLGGQGATDTQYF,many,TRBV5-1,TRBD1,TRBJ2-3
TGTGCCAGCAGTCCCGGGAGGCCCTACGAGCAGTACTTC,CASSPGRPYEQYF,few,TRBV12-3/TRBV12-4,TRBD2,TRBJ2-7
TGTGCCAGCAGCGTAGCTGGGGTGGGGAATGAGCAGTTCTTC,CASSVAGVGNEQFF,many,TRBV9,-,TRBJ2-1
TGTGCCGGAGCCCCAGGACAGGGCTCTCCCTGGGGTGGTGAGCAGTTCTTC,CAGAPGQGSPWGGEQFF,-,TRBV6-2/TRBV6-3,TRBD1,TRBJ2-1
TGTGCCAGCAGTTTACCGGGACCCGGCACCGGGGAGCTGTTTTTT,CASSLPGPGTGELFF,many,TRBV12-3/TRBV12-4,-,TRBJ2-2
TGTGCCAGCAGCTTAGACTGGAACCAAGAGACCCAGTACTTC,CASSLDWNQETQYF,many,TRBV7-2,-,TRBJ2-5
TGTGCCAGCAGTTTAGGCAGCAATCAGCCCCAGCATTTT,CASSLGSNQPQHF,many,TRBV12-3/TRBV12-4,-,TRBJ1-5
TGCGCCAGCAGTTATGAGGGCACCGGGGAGCTGTTTTTT,CASSYEGTGELFF,-,TRBV5-1,-,TRBJ2-2
TGCGCCAGCAGCCAGCTTCATCTAGCGGGACCTGAGAGCTCCTACAATGAGCAGTTCTTC,CASSQLHLAGPESSYNEQFF,few,TRBV4-1,TRBD2,TRBJ2-1
TGTGCCACCAGATCGGGAGAGACCCAGTACTTC,CATRSGETQYF,many,TRBV24-1,-,TRBJ2-5
TGTGCCAGCAGCCCAACTGGACAGAGCAATCAGCCCCAGCATTTT,CASSPTGQSNQPQHF,-,TRBV5-5,-,TRBJ1-5
TGTGCCAGTAGTAAGGGGAGCGGCACAGATACGCAGTATTTT,CASSKGSGTDTQYF,-,TRBV19,-,TRBJ2-3
TGTGCCAGCAGGCCCAAACGTCCCGGGACATCGGGGACCCAGTACTTC,CASRPKRPGTSGTQYF,few,TRBV7-2,-,TRBJ2-5
TGCAGTGCTAGGACAGGGACGACCTACGAGCAGTACTTC,CSARTGTTYEQYF,many,TRBV20-1,TRBD1,TRBJ2-7
TGCAGCGTCCATCTAGGCGGGAGATACAATGAGCAGTTCTTC,CSVHLGGRYNEQFF,many,TRBV29-1,TRBD2,TRBJ2-1
TGCGCCAGCAGCCAGCCGGAAGGAGGCAGGGGGGCAATCCATGAGCAGTTCTTC,CASSQPEGGRGAIHEQFF,many,TRBV4-3,-,TRBJ2-1
TGTGCCAGCAGCCTTACAGGGACAGGCCATGGCTACACCTTC,CASSLTGTGHGYTF,many,TRBV7-9,TRBD1,TRBJ1-2
TGTGCCACCAGCAGAGCGGCGAGGGATCAGCCCCAGCATTTT,CATSRAARDQPQHF,few,TRBV15,-,TRBJ1-5
TGTGCCAGCAGTGGGAGGACCACCACAGATACGCAGTATTTT,CASSGRTTTDTQYF,few,TRBV6-1,-,TRBJ2-3
TGTGCCAGCAGCGGAGCGACTAGCGGGAGGGAAAATGAGCAGTTCTTC,CASSGATSGRENEQFF,-,TRBV5-4,TRBD2,TRBJ2-1
TGCAGTGCAGGCGACAGGGGTTCGGGAGATACGCAGTATTTT,CSAGDRGSGDTQYF,many,TRBV20-1,TRBD1,TRBJ2-3
TGCAGCGTTACCTGGACAGGGCGGACAGATACGCAGTATTTT,CSVTWTGRTDTQYF,many,TRBV29-1,TRBD1,TRBJ2-3
TGCGCCAGCAGCCAACACCTAGCGGGAGGCCTGAGCTCCTACAATGAGCAGTTCTTC,CASSQHLAGGLSSYNEQFF,few,TRBV5-1,TRBD2,TRBJ2-1
TGTGCCAGCAGCCAACCAACAGGCCGCACAGATACGCAGTATTTT,CASSQPTGRTDTQYF,-,TRBV4-2,-,TRBJ2-3
TGCGCCAGCAGCCAAGATCTATACAATGAGCAGTTCTTC,CASSQDLYNEQFF,-,TRBV4-3,-,TRBJ2-1
TGCGCCAGCAGCCCGGCTAGCGGCGTCTACAATGAGCAGTTCTTC,CASSPASGVYNEQFF,many,TRBV5-1,TRBD2,TRBJ2-1
TGTGCCAGCAATACGGGACTACCCTACGAGCAGTACTTC,CASNTGLPYEQYF,-,TRBV6-2/TRBV6-3,TRBD2,TRBJ2-7
TGCAGTGCTACAGACACCGGGACTAGCGGGACCAACTCCTACAATGAGCAGTTCTTC,CSATDTGTSGTNSYNEQFF,few,TRBV20-1,TRBD2,TRBJ2-1
TGTGCCAGCAGTTACTCGTTAGTGGTGGGGAACTACGAGCAGTACTTC,CASSYSLVVGNYEQYF,many,TRBV6-2/TRBV6-3,-,TRBJ2-7